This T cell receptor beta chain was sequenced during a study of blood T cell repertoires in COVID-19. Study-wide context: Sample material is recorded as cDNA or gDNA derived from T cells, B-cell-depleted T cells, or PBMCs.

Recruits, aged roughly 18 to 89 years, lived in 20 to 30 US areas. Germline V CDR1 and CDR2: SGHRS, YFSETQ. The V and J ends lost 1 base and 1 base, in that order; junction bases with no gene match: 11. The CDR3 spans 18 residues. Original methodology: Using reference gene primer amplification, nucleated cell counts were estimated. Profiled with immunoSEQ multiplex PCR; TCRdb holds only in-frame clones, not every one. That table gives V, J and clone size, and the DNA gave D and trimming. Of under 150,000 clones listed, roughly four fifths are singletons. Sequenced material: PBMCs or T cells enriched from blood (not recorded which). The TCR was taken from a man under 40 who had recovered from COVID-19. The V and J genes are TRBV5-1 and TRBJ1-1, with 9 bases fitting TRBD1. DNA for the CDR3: TGCGCCAGCAGCTTGCGGGGACAGGGAGGGGAAACGAACACTGAAGCTTTCTTT. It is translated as CASSLRGQGGETNTEAFF. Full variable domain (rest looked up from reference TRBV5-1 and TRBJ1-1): KAGVTQTPRYLIKTRGQQVTLSCSPISGHRSVSWYQQTPGQGLQFLFEYFSETQRNKGNFPGRFSGRQFSNSRSEMNVSTLELGDSALYLCASSLRGQGGETNTEAFFGQGTRLTVV.